These 9 T cell receptor beta chains share one sample of origin, sequenced in a study of blood T cell repertoires in COVID-19. The repertoire was sequenced with immunoSEQ multiplex PCR; TCRdb's copy has only in-frame clones and lacks some. The sample holds hundreds of thousands of clones, 88% seen once. Material: peripheral blood. Source of these receptors: a man older than 75 with acute or convalescent COVID-19.

The chain employs TRBV15 and TRBJ2-7, with 12 nucleotides matching TRBD1. Trimming at V came to 1 base and at J to 1 base, leaving 14 bases not matched to a gene. Germline-derived CDR1 and CDR2 are LNHNV and YYDKDF (reference sequence). The CDR3 loop spans 20 amino acids. The CDR3 reads CATSRADRDRGLAGSYEQYF. In nucleotides, the CDR3 is TGTGCCACCAGCAGAGCGGACCGGGACAGGGGGCTAGCGGGTTCCTACGAGCAGTACTTC.

The chain has TRBV24-1 and TRBJ2-3; 7 bases match TRBD1. Germline V lookup: CDR1 KGHDR, CDR2 SFDVKD. The CDR3 runs to 13 residues. The V segment lost 5 bases and the J segment 3 bases; nucleotides outside the gene matches: 1. The DNA for the CDR3 is TGTGCCACCAGTGGACAGGGTACAGATACGCAGTATTTT. Protein sequence: CATSGQGTDTQYF.

This clone was recorded once. The V call is TRBV15, the J call TRBJ1-2; D unresolved. The CDR3 has 14 amino acids. Germline V CDR1 and CDR2: LNHNV, YYDKDF (reference sequence). With 0 bases removed from V and 8 bases from J, the gap between germline ends came to 13 bases. The CDR3 coding sequence is TGTGCCACCAGCAGAGATCCCGGGGTGGTAGGCTACACCTTC. Translating gives CATSRDPGVVGYTF.

The chain combines TRBV9 with TRBJ1-2; 7 bases are shared with TRBD1. CDR1 SGDLS and CDR2 YYNGEE come from the germline V gene. The ends lost 0 bases at V and 1 base at J; junction bases unmatched: 6. This CDR3 region has 16 residues. CDR3 nucleotides: TGTGCCAGCAGCGTAGACGGGACAGTAGTTAACTATGGCTACACCTTC. This codes for CASSVDGTVVNYGYTF.

This clone was observed a few times. The chain joins TRBV7-9 to TRBJ2-4, with D perhaps matching TRBD2 (5 bases). CDR1 and CDR2 (germline): SEHNR, FQNEAQ (reference sequence). This CDR3 spans 14 amino acids. Deletions cut 5 bases from V and 5 bases from J, with 13 bases between. CDR3 in DNA: TGTGCCAGCAGCCGAGGAGGTCCCCAAAACATTCAGTACTTC. This codes for CASSRGGPQNIQYF.

The rearrangement joins TRBV6-2 or TRBV6-3 to TRBJ1-5; 9 nucleotides agree with TRBD1. V lost 6 bases and J lost 0; bases outside the gene matches: 18. The CDR3 consists of 20 residues. Germline CDR1 is MNHEY and CDR2 is SVGEGT. The CDR3 sequence: CASSPPGSGTGRHSNQPQHF. CDR3 DNA: TGTGCCAGCAGCCCTCCTGGATCCGGGACAGGGAGACATAGCAATCAGCCCCAGCATTTT.

The chain employs TRBV19 and TRBJ1-4; TRBD1 aligns across 10 bases. J gave up 6 bases and V 7 bases, and 5 bases lay outside the gene matches. Germline CDR1 reads LNHDA; CDR2 reads SQIVND (reference sequence). The CDR3 length is 14 residues. CDR3 sequence reads: CASKRTGGDEKLFF. DNA for the CDR3: TGTGCCAGTAAGAGGACAGGGGGGGATGAAAAACTGTTTTTT. Full variable domain (rest looked up from reference TRBV19 and TRBJ1-4): DGGITQSPKYLFRKEGQNVTLSCEQNLNHDAMYWYRQDPGQGLRLIYYSQIVNDFQKGDIAEGYSVSREKKESFPLTVTSAQKNPTAFYLCASKRTGGDEKLFFGSGTQLSVL.

This chain connects TRBV6-5 to TRBJ1-1; 7 nucleotides match TRBD1. Germline lookup yields CDR1 MNHEY and CDR2 SVGAGI. CDR3 length equals 15 residues. J lost 0 bases, V lost 5 bases, and 6 bases had no gene match. The CDR3 nucleotides are TGTGCCAGCAGTATTACAGGGGACATGAACACTGAAGCTTTCTTT. It encodes CASSITGDMNTEAFF.

The genes are TRBV7-2 and TRBJ2-7; unclear D gene. CDR3 size: 15 residues. The V end was cut by 2 bases, the J end by 0 bases, with 11 bases between. CDR1 is SGHTA and CDR2 is FQGNSA in the germline V gene. CDR3 protein: CASSLTLSGSYEQYF. CDR3 nucleotides: TGTGCCAGCAGCTTAACCCTCTCGGGCTCCTACGAGCAGTACTTC.